The 27 T cell receptor beta chains in this list originate from one sample, sequenced in a study of T cells in Graves' hyperthyroidism and ophthalmopathy. Amplification yielded TCR beta CDR3 regions, with RNA transcripts as the source. Using the HTBI primer set, a first-round RT-PCR was run on the TCR CDR3. MiXCR, applied by TCRdb to the multiplex PCR reads, yields one record per CDR3 protein. The sample has 330,000 or so distinct CDR3 sequences, 15% to 20% seen once. Specimen: blood. These receptors came from a woman between 40 and 55 years old with Graves' ophthalmopathy.

The sample holds many counts of this clonotype. This rearrangement joins TRBV7-8 to TRBJ1-1; D not resolved. CDR3 size: 13 residues. The V end was cut by 6 bases, the J end by 4 bases, with 12 bases between. From germline, CDR1 is SGHVS and CDR2 FQNEAQ. CDR3 sequence: CASSLGVATEAFF. CDR3 in DNA: TGTGCCAGCAGTCTTGGGGTGGCCACTGAAGCTTTCTTT.

This clonotype has a count of ten or more. V usage is TRBV6-5 and J usage is TRBJ1-5; tentatively, D is TRBD1 (5 bases). The CDR3 sequence is 14 residues long. CDR1 is MNHEY, CDR2 SVGAGI, per germline. The V gene lost 4 bases and the J gene lost 7 bases, with 14 bases spanning the gap. CDR3 DNA sequence: TGTGCCAGCAGTTCAGGGTCTCAGATACAGCCCCAGCATTTT. Translating gives CASSSGSQIQPQHF.

In its sample, this clonotype was seen many times. The V gene is TRBV27, the J gene TRBJ2-5, with D possibly being TRBD1 (7 bases). The CDR3 runs to 20 residues. CDR1 is MNHEY, CDR2 SMNVEV, per germline (reference sequence). Between the trimmed V and J ends, which lost 3 bases and 4 bases, there was a span of 30 bases. DNA of the CDR3: TGTGCCAGCAGTTTGAAAGGAGGGGGCGCCTTAATGCGGGAAGGAGAGACCCAGTACTTC. The encoded protein is CASSLKGGGALMREGETQYF.

This clonotype came up many times. This chain joins TRBV10-3 and TRBJ2-7, with TRBD1 as a possible D gene (5 bases). Trimming pared 4 bases from V and 3 bases from J, leaving 13 bases between. Germline loops: CDR1 ENHRY, CDR2 SYGVKD. The CDR3 spans 14 residues. The CDR3 sequence is CAISVDRNNYEQYF. In DNA form, the CDR3 reads TGTGCCATCAGTGTCGACAGAAACAACTACGAGCAGTACTTC.

Many counts were recorded for this clonotype. The J gene is TRBJ1-2, the V gene TRBV7-2; no clear D gene. V dropped 5 bases and J dropped 4 bases, with 17 bases sitting between them. The CDR3 has 15 residues. Germline V lookup: CDR1 SGHTA, CDR2 FQGNSA. The CDR3, as DNA: TGTGCCAGCAGCCCTAAACTTGGAACTGTCTATGGCTACACCTTC. It encodes CASSPKLGTVYGYTF.

This clonotype has ten or more counts. The genes are TRBV10-3 and TRBJ2-2, with D uncertain. V was pared by 10 bases and J by 0 bases, with 6 bases between. This CDR3 is 12 amino acids long. Per germline, CDR1 ENHRY and CDR2 SYGVKD. For the CDR3, the DNA is TGTGCCACCATCTCGAACACCGGGGAGCTGTTTTTT. Translation gives CATISNTGELFF.

This clonotype was seen at least ten times. This chain joins TRBV20-1 and TRBJ2-7; 7 nucleotides agree with TRBD1. Per germline, CDR1 DFQATT and CDR2 SNEGSKA (reference sequence). This CDR3 is 15 amino acids long. V lost 2 bases to trimming and J lost 5 bases; unmatched junction nucleotides: 12. For the CDR3, the DNA is TGCAGTGCTAGACCACTTCTACAGGGGTCCCACGAGCAGTACTTC. This translates into CSARPLLQGSHEQYF.

V and J are TRBV30 and TRBJ2-7; D ambiguous. The CDR3 runs to 11 residues. V lost 1 base to trimming and J lost 4 bases, with 5 bases between them. From germline, CDR1 is GTSNPN and CDR2 SVGIG (reference sequence). CDR3 sequence: CAWSAVYEQYF. CDR3 DNA: TGTGCCTGGAGTGCCGTATACGAGCAGTACTTC.

This clonotype has ten or more counts. The chain recombines TRBV7-2 with TRBJ2-5, with D unresolved. Germline lookup yields CDR1 SGHTA and CDR2 FQGNSA. V lost 1 base to trimming and J lost 7 bases, with 4 bases between them. The CDR3 is 11 amino acids. The CDR3 nucleotides are TGTGCCAGCAGCTTAGTTGGGACCCAGTACTTC. Amino acids: CASSLVGTQYF.

This clonotype was seen at least ten times. The chain is built from TRBV6-1 and TRBJ1-1; 7 bases fit TRBD1. V trimming: 10 bases; J trimming: 5 bases; junction bases outside the gene matches: 10. The CDR3 consists of 13 residues. Germline assignment: CDR1 MNHNS and CDR2 SASEGT. The CDR3 spells CATFPTRGTEAFF. The CDR3 DNA follows: TGTGCCACCTTTCCGACCAGGGGGACTGAAGCTTTCTTT.

In this sample, this clonotype turned up many times. The chain carries TRBV7-9 and TRBJ2-2; 7 bases are a match to TRBD1. CDR1 is SEHNR and CDR2 is FQNEAQ in the germline V gene (reference sequence). V shed 4 bases, J shed 2 bases, and the junction held 7 bases outside the gene matches. The CDR3 loop spans 16 amino acids. The CDR3: CASSSWGQRNTGELFF. CDR3 DNA: TGTGCCAGCAGCTCATGGGGACAGAGAAACACCGGGGAGCTGTTTTTT.

Concerning this clonotype: A much larger clone differs by one base, so this may be a read error. The chain combines TRBV7-2 with TRBJ2-5; a possible D gene is TRBD1 (5 bases). The CDR3 has 13 residues. In germline, CDR1 is SGHTA, CDR2 FQGNSA. With 2 bases removed from V and 5 bases from J, the gap between germline ends came to 9 bases. CDR3 region: CASSLQGLETQYF. CDR3 nucleotide sequence: TGTGCCAGCAGCTTACAGGGATTGGAGACCCAGTACTTC.

A single count supports this clonotype. The chain recombines TRBV7-3 with TRBJ2-5, with 8 bases lining up with TRBD1. The CDR3 has 16 amino acids. The trim removed 5 bases at V and 2 bases at J, leaving 10 bases unmatched. Germline loops: CDR1 SGHTA, CDR2 FQGTGA. Written as DNA, the CDR3 is TGTGCCAGCAGCGCACCGACAGGGGTCAATCAAGAGACCCAGTACTTC. Translation: CASSAPTGVNQETQYF.

V usage is TRBV6-2 or TRBV6-3 and J usage is TRBJ2-2, with 10 positions matching TRBD2. The CDR3 has 18 amino acids. J lost 3 bases, V lost 6 bases, and 13 bases had no gene match. Germline assignment: CDR1 MNHEY and CDR2 SVGEGT. CDR3 DNA sequence: TGTGCCAGCAGACATCTAGCGGGAGATATTCGCGACACCGGGGAGCTGTTTTTT. It translates to CASRHLAGDIRDTGELFF.

This clonotype came up many times. The V gene is TRBV7-2, the J gene TRBJ2-2, with 9 positions matching TRBD2. Per the germline V gene, CDR1 is SGHTA and CDR2 is FQGNSA. The CDR3 has 16 residues. Trimming took 0 bases from V and 7 from J; bases not matched to a gene: 6. The CDR3 DNA reads TGTGCCAGCAGCTTAGCGGCTAGCGGGACTGACGGGGAGCTGTTTTTT. Its translation: CASSLAASGTDGELFF.

This clonotype appeared many times. The J gene is TRBJ2-7, the V gene TRBV6-1, with TRBD2 as a possible D gene (6 bases). The CDR3 loop spans 16 amino acids. The V end lost 5 bases, the J end lost 0 bases, and 17 bases lay between the germline ends. Germline CDR1 and CDR2: MNHNS and SASEGT. CDR3 sequence (DNA): TGTGCCAGCAGTCAACCGCTGGAGCGGGTCTCCTACGAGCAGTACTTC. Protein sequence: CASSQPLERVSYEQYF.

This clonotype has a count of ten or more. The chain links TRBV11-1 to TRBJ2-7, with TRBD2 matching over 13 bases. Germline V gene data show CDR1 as SGHAT and CDR2 as FQDESV (reference sequence). There are 17 residues in the CDR3. J gave up 4 bases and V 5 bases, and 11 bases lay outside the gene matches. The CDR3 loop is CASSLRTSGSERYEQYF. CDR3 coding DNA: TGTGCCAGCAGCCTTAGGACTAGCGGGAGCGAGCGATACGAGCAGTACTTC.

This clonotype was counted many times. The V call is TRBV28, the J call TRBJ1-1; D is unresolved. In germline, CDR1 is MDHEN, CDR2 SYDVKM. V lost 5 bases and J 3 bases, leaving 10 bases between the germline ends. CDR3 size: 13 residues. The CDR3 bases are TGTGCCAGCAGTACGAAGAGGGACACTGAAGCTTTCTTT. Residues: CASSTKRDTEAFF.

This clonotype was observed many times. The chain combines TRBV7-9 with TRBJ2-7; 7 nucleotides match TRBD1. Germline-derived CDR1 and CDR2 are SEHNR and FQNEAQ (reference sequence). The CDR3 has 15 residues. With V trimmed by 5 bases and J by 2 bases, 9 bases remained unmatched. As DNA, the CDR3 is TGTGCCAGCAGCCTAACAGGGGACACTACCTACGAGCAGTACTTC. Translated: CASSLTGDTTYEQYF.

The CDR3 DNA follows: TGTGCCACCGGGACTAGCGACCGGCCCGACGGGGAGCTGTTTTTT. Translating it yields CATGTSDRPDGELFF. The chain is built from TRBV24-1 and TRBJ2-2; 10 nucleotides match TRBD2. This CDR3 is 15 amino acids long. The V segment lost 9 bases and the J segment 7 bases; nucleotides outside the gene matches: 10. From germline, CDR1 is KGHDR and CDR2 SFDVKD.

This clonotype has at least ten counts. V and J are TRBV28 and TRBJ2-7; 8 bases match TRBD1. This CDR3 spans 17 amino acids. V gave up 2 bases and J gave up 1 base; unmatched junction bases: 10. Germline CDR1 reads MDHEN; CDR2 reads SYDVKM. The CDR3 is CASSLLQGAKGSYEQYF. CDR3 DNA: TGTGCCAGCAGTTTACTTCAGGGGGCCAAGGGGTCCTACGAGCAGTACTTC.

This clonotype was recorded many times. The rearrangement uses TRBV2 and TRBJ2-7; the D call may be TRBD1 or TRBD2 (6 bases each). The CDR3 covers 18 residues. Trimming shortened V by 5 bases and J by 3 bases, and 26 bases separated the two germline ends. Germline V gene lookup returns CDR1 SNHLY and CDR2 FYNNEI. CDR3 sequence: CASSPRGDSPARLYEQYF. The CDR3 nucleotides are TGTGCCAGCAGTCCAAGGGGGGACTCCCCCGCTCGACTCTACGAGCAGTACTTC.

The gene calls are TRBV11-2 and TRBJ2-7, with D perhaps TRBD2 (7 bases). The V gene's germline CDR1 is SGHAT and CDR2 FQNNGV. The CDR3 extends over 15 amino acids. Trimming pared 5 bases from V and 5 bases from J, leaving 19 bases between. The CDR3 region has the DNA TGTGCCAGCAGCCCCGCTTGGGGGGGCCGGGACGAGCAGTACTTC. Amino acid sequence: CASSPAWGGRDEQYF.

This clonotype has a count of ten or more. The rearrangement links TRBV20-1 to TRBJ2-5; D not certain. The ends were cut back, 3 bases at V and 4 bases at J, with 9 bases in the middle. The CDR3 is 12 residues long. Germline CDR1 DFQATT, CDR2 SNEGSKA (reference sequence). The CDR3 nucleotides are TGCAGTGCTAGTGTCGCTGGAGAGACCCAGTACTTC. It yields the protein CSASVAGETQYF.

Ten or more counts support this clonotype. The rearrangement joins TRBV29-1 to TRBJ1-6; D unclear. The ends were cut back, 5 bases at V and 4 bases at J, with 6 bases in the middle. Germline V CDR1 and CDR2: SQVTM, ANQGSEA. The CDR3 runs 12 residues. This CDR3 reads CSVSEYNSPLHF. The CDR3 bases are TGCAGCGTTTCCGAATATAATTCACCCCTCCACTTT.

This clonotype was counted at least ten times. The V and J genes are TRBV4-1 and TRBJ2-7; D may be TRBD1 (5 bases). Germline CDR1 reads MGHRA; CDR2 reads YSYEKL. V was cut by 1 base and J by 3 bases, with 10 bases left in between. This CDR3 contains 14 residues. The CDR3 nucleotides read TGCGCCAGCAGCCAAGTTGGGGCACACTACGAGCAGTACTTC. Amino acids: CASSQVGAHYEQYF.

The rearrangement uses TRBV3-1 and TRBJ1-1; a possible D gene is TRBD1 (6 bases). Trimming cost V 0 bases and J 1 base, with 12 bases left between them. CDR1 and CDR2 (germline): LGHDT, YNNKEL (reference sequence). This CDR3 has 16 residues. The CDR3 spells CASSQDYARGNTEAFF. The CDR3 nucleotides read TGTGCCAGCAGCCAAGATTACGCCAGGGGGAACACTGAAGCTTTCTTT.